Shown below are 31 T cell receptor beta chains from a single sample sequenced in a study of CD4 T cells in relation to SARS-CoV-2 and coronaviruses. These TCRs' antigens remain unknown. Using immunoSEQ multiplex PCR, the repertoire was profiled, and TCRdb retains in-frame clones only, with some absent. The data contain some 19,000 clones, around 80% of them singletons. The unexposed donors gave CD4+ T cells in about 2011-2018, prior to COVID-19. Isolation of CD4+ T cells took place after roughly nine days in culture. Input material: CD4+ T cells from PBMCs, cultured in vitro. All receptors derive from a human donor in good health.

V usage is TRBV21-1 and J usage is TRBJ2-1; TRBD1, the D gene given by the table, was not confirmed from the DNA. TRBV21-1 is a known pseudogene. The CDR3 is 17 amino acids. CDR3 amino acids: CASSNPGQGPSYNEQFF. CDR3 nucleotide sequence: TGTGCCAGCAGCAATCCCGGACAGGGACCCTCCTACAATGAGCAGTTCTTC.

The chain's CDR3 is CASSVGGANVLTF. Here the CDR3 DNA reads TGCGCCAGCTCAGTCGGAGGGGCCAACGTCCTGACTTTC. This sequence joins TRBV5-1 and TRBJ2-6; D not certain. CDR1 SGHRS and CDR2 YFSETQ come from the germline V gene. The ends were cut back, 7 bases at V and 4 bases at J, with 9 bases in the middle. This CDR3 region has 13 residues.

This clone occurred a few times. In DNA form, the CDR3 reads TGTGCCAGTAGTATAGGGAGCAGGGCGAACATTCAGTACTTC. It is translated as CASSIGSRANIQYF. The V call is TRBV19, the J call TRBJ2-4; a weak D match, TRBD1 (5 bases). The germline CDR1 and CDR2 sequences are LNHDA and SQIVND (reference sequence). The CDR3 is 14 residues long. V shed 1 base and J shed 7 bases, with 11 bases lying between them.

The CDR3 coding sequence is TGTGCCAGCAGTGAATGGGGACGGTATAGTTCCTACAATGAGCAGTTCTTC. It codes for CASSEWGRYSSYNEQFF. The V gene is TRBV25-1, the J gene TRBJ2-1; D is perhaps TRBD1 or TRBD2 (5 bases each). V was shortened by 1 base and J by 1 base, with 14 bases between the two germline ends. Looked up from germline, CDR1 is MGHDK and CDR2 is SYGVNS. This CDR3 spans 17 amino acids.

This chain connects TRBV6-5 to TRBJ2-3, with 10 bases aligning to TRBD2. The CDR3 runs 16 residues. V shed 4 bases and J 3 bases; nucleotides not matched to a gene: 7. Germline V gives CDR1 MNHEY, CDR2 SVGAGI. The DNA of the CDR3 is TGTGCCAGCAGTTGGCCTAGCGGGAGTAGGACAGATACGCAGTATTTT. Translating it yields CASSWPSGSRTDTQYF.

V usage is TRBV5-1 and J usage is TRBJ2-2, with D perhaps matching TRBD2 (5 bases). The germline V gene encodes CDR1 SGHRS and CDR2 YFSETQ. This CDR3 region has 15 residues. V shed 1 base and J shed 1 base, with 8 bases lying between them. CDR3 nucleotides: TGCGCCAGCAGCTTGATTGAGGGGAACACCGGGGAGCTGTTTTTT. This sequence encodes CASSLIEGNTGELFF.

The genes are TRBV12-3 or TRBV12-4 and TRBJ1-3; D call uncertain. Deletions cut 8 bases from V and 2 bases from J, with 10 bases between. The CDR3 runs 13 residues. In DNA form, the CDR3 reads TGTGCCAGCTGGGGAAGGGCTGGAAACACCATATATTTT. It translates to CASWGRAGNTIYF.

The gene calls are TRBV7-9 and TRBJ1-1, with D maybe TRBD1 (5 bases). Trimming took 5 bases from V and 9 from J, leaving 16 bases between them. The CDR3 length is 13 residues. Germline V lookup: CDR1 SEHNR, CDR2 FQNEAQ (reference sequence). This chain's CDR3 is CASSRGEYLQAFF. The CDR3 bases are TGTGCCAGCAGCCGGGGGGAATACCTCCAAGCTTTCTTT.

The chain links TRBV7-2 to TRBJ1-2, with TRBD1 matching 12 bases. The CDR3 covers 15 residues. CDR1 and CDR2 from the germline V gene are SGHTA and FQGNSA. V dropped 2 bases and J dropped 6; count of bases not matched to a gene: 4. In nucleotides, the CDR3 is TGTGCCAGCAGCTTATGGGGACAGGGGGCGGATGGCTACACCTTC. Translating it yields CASSLWGQGADGYTF.

In this sample, this clone turned up a few times. V usage is TRBV25-1 and J usage is TRBJ2-7, with D unclear. The CDR3 runs to 15 residues. CDR1 and CDR2 from the germline V gene are MGHDK and SYGVNS. Trimming left V 3 bases short and J 1 base short, with 13 bases between. CDR3 DNA: TGTGCCAGCAGTGATATAGGGATTGGATCCTACGAGCAGTACTTC. It is translated as CASSDIGIGSYEQYF.

This chain connects TRBV5-5 to TRBJ2-5; TRBD2 matches at 14 bases. The CDR3 consists of 19 residues. Germline CDR1 is SGHKS and CDR2 is YYEKEE (reference sequence). The J segment lost 0 bases and the V segment lost 4 bases, leaving 11 bases of the junction unmatched. This CDR3 reads CASSPRWTSGRRNQETQYF. The CDR3 DNA reads TGTGCCAGCAGCCCCCGATGGACTAGCGGGAGGAGGAACCAAGAGACCCAGTACTTC.

The V gene is TRBV7-2, the J gene TRBJ2-7, with a possible D match to TRBD2 (5 bases). V was pared by 4 bases and J by 7 bases, with 17 bases between. The CDR3 runs to 14 residues. From germline, CDR1 is SGHTA and CDR2 FQGNSA. This chain's CDR3 is CASSSPGVRGEQYF. The CDR3 DNA follows: TGTGCCAGCAGCTCTCCCGGGGTCCGAGGGGAGCAGTACTTC. The variable domain in full, completed from reference TRBV7-2 and TRBJ2-7, reads GAGVSQSPSNKVTEKGKDVELRCDPISGHTALYWYRQSLGQGLEFLIYFQGNSAPDKSGLPSDRFSAERTGGSVSTLTIQRTQQEDSAVYLCASSSPGVRGEQYFGPGTRLTVT.

This chain links TRBV6-2 or TRBV6-3 with TRBJ2-5, with a possible D match to TRBD2 (6 bases). The CDR3 totals 15 residues. CDR1 MNHEY and CDR2 SVGEGT come from the germline V gene. Deletions cut 2 bases from V and 6 bases from J, with 16 bases between. The CDR3 here is CASSYQSGRGKTQYF. The CDR3 bases are TGTGCCAGCAGTTACCAGTCGGGCCGGGGGAAGACCCAGTACTTC.

This clone showed up just a few times. The CDR3 does not close with the conserved phenylalanine or tryptophan, likely indicating a read error. No DNA is shown, since the ends of the CDR3 on it are uncertain; the CDR3 is the one TCRdb lists. The chain joins TRBV3-1 (or the pseudogene TRBV3-2) to TRBJ2-7; the table assigns TRBD2, which was not confirmed against the DNA. Termini included, the CDR3 measures 15 amino acids. Germline V gives CDR1 LGHDT, CDR2 YNNKEL (reference sequence). CDR3 sequence reads: CASSQGPGLAGGRKI.

The V call is TRBV7-6, the J call TRBJ2-2, with D unresolved. This CDR3 region has 14 residues. Germline loops: CDR1 SGHVS, CDR2 FNYEAQ. V was pared by 1 base and J by 1 base, with 4 bases between. The CDR3 sequence: CASSLGQNTGELFF. The CDR3 DNA follows: TGTGCCAGCAGCTTAGGGCAGAACACCGGGGAGCTGTTTTTT.

The V gene is TRBV3-1 (or the pseudogene TRBV3-2), the J gene TRBJ2-7; D may correspond to TRBD1 or TRBD2 (5 bases each). CDR1 LGHDT and CDR2 YNNKEL come from the germline V gene (reference sequence). The CDR3 totals 14 residues. Between the trimmed V and J ends, which lost 1 base and 2 bases, there was a span of 9 bases. Written as DNA, the CDR3 is TGTGCCAGCAGCCAAGGGGACCTTACCTACGAGCAGTACTTC. Translated: CASSQGDLTYEQYF.

The chain is built from TRBV6-2 or TRBV6-3 and TRBJ2-3; possible D gene TRBD2, 7 bases. The germline V gene encodes CDR1 MNHEY and CDR2 SVGEGT. Trimming shortened V by 3 bases and J by 0 bases, and 19 bases separated the two germline ends. This CDR3 spans 18 amino acids. CDR3 DNA: TGTGCCAGCAGTTATGTCGGTAGGGGGGGGCTTAGCACAGATACGCAGTATTTT. It yields the protein CASSYVGRGGLSTDTQYF.

The V call is TRBV7-2, the J call TRBJ2-7; possibly TRBD1 for D (5 bases). The germline V and J ends were trimmed by 0 bases and 8 bases, with 8 bases remaining between them. The CDR3 sequence is 12 residues long. CDR1 SGHTA and CDR2 FQGNSA come from the germline V gene. The CDR3 protein is CASSLAPGQQYF. As DNA, the CDR3 is TGTGCCAGCAGCTTAGCCCCAGGGCAGCAGTACTTC.

The chain employs TRBV19 and TRBJ1-4; D not certain. The CDR3 is 12 amino acids. The germline V gene encodes CDR1 LNHDA and CDR2 SQIVND (reference sequence). Trimming stripped 7 bases from V and 8 bases from J, with 11 bases between. CDR3: CASNARNEKLFF. CDR3 nucleotides: TGTGCCAGTAACGCTAGGAACGAAAAACTGTTTTTT.

This sequence joins TRBV29-1 and TRBJ2-3; 7 bases line up with TRBD1. The CDR3 spans 12 residues. CDR1 SQVTM and CDR2 ANQGSEA come from the germline V gene. J gave up 6 bases and V 7 bases, and 7 bases lay outside the gene matches. The CDR3 here is CSGGQVPDTQYF. The DNA for the CDR3 is TGCAGCGGTGGACAGGTCCCGGATACGCAGTATTTT.

The chain couples TRBV12-3 or TRBV12-4 to TRBJ2-5; D not resolved. V lost 3 bases, J lost 3 bases, and 8 bases lay in between. This CDR3 is 13 amino acids long. CDR3 DNA: TGTGCCAGCAGTTTGGGGATTAAAGAGACCCAGTACTTC. Residues: CASSLGIKETQYF.

This clone was picked up a small number of times. The genes are TRBV5-8 and TRBJ2-4; D is unresolved. The CDR3 has 12 residues. Between the trimmed V and J ends, which lost 10 bases and 4 bases, there was a span of 12 bases. Germline-derived CDR1 and CDR2 are SGHTS and YDEGEE. CDR3 in DNA: TGTGCCTCGGGCGGCATGAAAAACATTCAGTACTTC. This sequence encodes CASGGMKNIQYF.

V is TRBV6-6 and J is TRBJ1-3; weak D call: TRBD1 (6 bases). CDR3 length equals 16 residues. CDR1 MNHNY and CDR2 SVGAGI come from the germline V gene (reference sequence). The V and J ends lost 6 bases and 0 bases respectively, with 15 bases between them. CDR3 sequence (DNA): TGTGCCAGCAGCACAGGGACGGCGAACTCTGGAAACACCATATATTTT. Amino acids: CASSTGTANSGNTIYF.

This chain joins TRBV6-2 or TRBV6-3 and TRBJ2-3, with no clear D. Germline CDR1 is MNHEY and CDR2 is SVGEGT. V lost 4 bases and J lost 10, with 9 bases in between. The CDR3 covers 11 residues. The CDR3 DNA sequence: TGTGCCAGCAGTTTGGGCCCCGCGCAGTATTTT. It encodes CASSLGPAQYF.

The J gene is TRBJ2-7, the V gene TRBV2; D not certain. CDR3 size: 15 residues. Germline CDR1 is SNHLY and CDR2 is FYNNEI. Trimming shortened V by 3 bases and J by 0 bases, and 12 bases separated the two germline ends. The CDR3 DNA reads as TGTGCCAGCAGTGACCAGTCAGCATCCTCCTACGAGCAGTACTTC. This gives the protein CASSDQSASSYEQYF.

This clone is classed as medium-sized. The genes are TRBV7-8 and TRBJ1-2; D is uncertain. The germline gives CDR1 SGHVS, CDR2 FQNEAQ. This CDR3 comprises 14 residues. Trimming took off 5 bases at V and 3 bases at J, with 13 bases between the two ends. This chain's CDR3 is CASSPREGDYGYTF. Written as DNA, the CDR3 is TGTGCCAGCAGCCCCCGGGAGGGCGACTATGGCTACACCTTC.

The V gene is TRBV30, the J gene TRBJ2-7, with unresolved D. The CDR3 is 13 amino acids. Germline loops: CDR1 GTSNPN, CDR2 SVGIG (reference sequence). Trimming removed 3 bases from V and 3 bases from J, with 12 bases in between. In nucleotides, the CDR3 is TGTGCCTGGAGCCCGAGTGCGAACTACGAGCAGTACTTC. Translation gives CAWSPSANYEQYF.

The rearrangement links TRBV5-1 to TRBJ2-1; TRBD1 matches at 9 bases. The ends lost 1 base at V and 5 bases at J; junction bases unmatched: 4. Germline V gene sequence: CDR1 SGHRS, CDR2 YFSETQ. The CDR3 runs to 15 residues. The CDR3 bases are TGCGCCAGCAGCTTGTTGGGACAGGGAAACAATGAGCAGTTCTTC. Protein product: CASSLLGQGNNEQFF.

This clone was recorded a few times. The rearrangement joins TRBV4-2 to TRBJ1-2, with TRBD1 as a possible D gene (6 bases). Germline values: CDR1 LGHNA, CDR2 YNFKEQ. The V end was cut by 5 bases, the J end by 6 bases, with 16 bases between. This CDR3 contains 14 residues. CDR3 sequence (DNA): TGTGCCAGCAGCAGTGGGAAAGGGGGAGATGGCTACACCTTC. Translating gives CASSSGKGGDGYTF.

Only a few counts were recorded for this clone. The chain employs TRBV2 and TRBJ1-2; no reliable D call. The germline V gene has CDR1 SNHLY and CDR2 FYNNEI. Trimming shortened V by 4 bases and J by 4 bases, and 7 bases separated the two germline ends. This CDR3 is 12 amino acids long. The CDR3 DNA sequence: TGTGCCAGCAGTGCGGCAGCCTATGGCTACACCTTC. Its protein product is CASSAAAYGYTF.

The V call is TRBV5-1, the J call TRBJ2-3; possibly TRBD2 for D (5 bases). This CDR3 spans 15 amino acids. Trimming pared 4 bases from V and 0 bases from J, leaving 12 bases between. From germline, CDR1 is SGHRS and CDR2 YFSETQ. The CDR3 nucleotides read TGCGCCAGCAGCACAGATGGCGGGAGCACAGATACGCAGTATTTT. Protein: CASSTDGGSTDTQYF.